At least ten counts were recorded for the clone carrying this T cell receptor beta chain. This sample was taken from a study of T cells in Graves' hyperthyroidism and ophthalmopathy. Regions amplified from RNA transcripts were the TCR beta CDR3 regions. The TCR CDR3 was amplified in a first-round RT-PCR using the HTBI primer set. Using its own MiXCR run on the multiplex PCR reads, TCRdb lists one record per CDR3 protein. Among over 150,000 distinct CDR3 sequences, about 17% were seen once, and the ten largest hold about 50%. The V end lost 8 bases, the J end lost 8 bases, and 21 bases lay between the germline ends. Looked up from germline, CDR1 is LNHDA and CDR2 is SQIVND (reference sequence). The CDR3 extends over 14 amino acids.

This sequence was found in a woman aged 45-60 years with Graves' hyperthyroidism. This chain connects TRBV19 to TRBJ1-2; tentative D call: TRBD1 (6 bases). Input material: blood. CDR3 nucleotides: TGTGCCAGTCCCCCCCTCCCAGGACAGAGGGGCTACACCTTC. This translates into CASPPLPGQRGYTF.